A selection of T cell receptor beta chains follows, all from one sample in a study of T cell changes during pregnancy in multiple sclerosis. Repertoires were generated with immunoSEQ multiplex PCR, while TCRdb's copy carries only in-frame clones and drops some. The sample lists approximately 90,000 clones, just over 90% occurring once. The starting material was peripheral blood, obtained in the first trimester of pregnancy. The receptors here all came from a female donor with multiple sclerosis, enrolled in a pregnancy study. The CDR3 runs from the conserved cysteine through the conserved F or W. The order of the fields is clone size, V gene, J gene, D gene, CDR3 protein, CDR3 DNA. A D gene is named only where the DNA matches it firmly. Clone size is not always given. Where it is, it says once, few, many or a class for expanded clones.

abundance: -; v_gene: TRBV6-6; j_gene: TRBJ1-3; d_gene: -; CDR3aa: CASSYSGGANTIYF; CDR3nt: TGTGCCAGCAGTTACTCGGGGGGGGCTAACACCATATATTTT
abundance: -; v_gene: TRBV7-7; j_gene: TRBJ2-2; d_gene: -; CDR3aa: CASSPLAQGNTGELFF; CDR3nt: TGTGCCAGCAGCCCCCTGGCCCAGGGGAACACCGGGGAGCTGTTTTTT
abundance: -; v_gene: TRBV5-5; j_gene: TRBJ2-7; d_gene: -; CDR3aa: CASRLLLSGSPYEQYF; CDR3nt: TGTGCCAGCAGGTTATTACTTAGCGGATCCCCCTACGAGCAGTACTTC
abundance: once; v_gene: TRBV5-1; j_gene: TRBJ1-2; d_gene: -; CDR3aa: CASSLGRELSTF; CDR3nt: TGCGCCAGCAGCTTGGGACGGGAACTATCCACCTTC
abundance: -; v_gene: TRBV28; j_gene: TRBJ2-3; d_gene: TRBD2; CDR3aa: CASITSGATDTQYF; CDR3nt: TGTGCCAGCATAACTAGCGGGGCCACAGATACGCAGTATTTT
abundance: few; v_gene: TRBV7-2; j_gene: TRBJ1-6; d_gene: -; CDR3aa: CASSQWAGGSSYNSPLHF; CDR3nt: TGTGCCAGCAGCCAATGGGCTGGGGGGAGCTCCTATAATTCACCCCTCCACTTT
abundance: -; v_gene: TRBV7-2; j_gene: TRBJ1-3; d_gene: TRBD1; CDR3aa: CASSLVQGGPGNTIYF; CDR3nt: TGTGCCAGCAGCTTAGTCCAGGGGGGCCCTGGAAACACCATATATTTT
abundance: -; v_gene: TRBV18; j_gene: TRBJ2-7; d_gene: -; CDR3aa: CASSPDTGRYEQYF; CDR3nt: TGTGCCAGCTCACCAGATACTGGGCGCTACGAGCAGTACTTC
abundance: -; v_gene: TRBV4-1; j_gene: TRBJ2-7; d_gene: -; CDR3aa: CASSQVKSGGEQYF; CDR3nt: TGCGCCAGCAGCCAAGTCAAAAGTGGAGGGGAGCAGTACTTC
abundance: once; v_gene: TRBV7-9; j_gene: TRBJ1-1; d_gene: TRBD1; CDR3aa: CASANTGGTEAFF; CDR3nt: TGTGCCAGCGCGAACACAGGGGGCACTGAAGCTTTCTTT
abundance: -; v_gene: TRBV27; j_gene: TRBJ2-7; d_gene: -; CDR3aa: CASKTAASYEQYF; CDR3nt: TGTGCCAGCAAAACAGCGGCCTCCTACGAGCAGTACTTC
abundance: -; v_gene: TRBV4-3; j_gene: TRBJ1-1; d_gene: -; CDR3aa: CASSQADRATEAFF; CDR3nt: TGCGCCAGCAGCCAAGCCGACAGAGCCACTGAAGCTTTCTTT
abundance: -; v_gene: TRBV6-6; j_gene: TRBJ2-1; d_gene: TRBD2; CDR3aa: CASSYSGTSGINEQFF; CDR3nt: TGTGCCAGCAGTTACTCAGGGACTAGCGGTATCAATGAGCAGTTCTTC
abundance: -; v_gene: TRBV20-1; j_gene: TRBJ2-7; d_gene: -; CDR3aa: CSASSTYEQYF; CDR3nt: TGCAGTGCTAGCTCTACCTACGAGCAGTACTTC
abundance: -; v_gene: TRBV28; j_gene: TRBJ2-7; d_gene: -; CDR3aa: CASSLQGPLSYEQYF; CDR3nt: TGTGCCAGCAGTTTACAGGGTCCCCTCTCCTACGAGCAGTACTTC
abundance: -; v_gene: TRBV18; j_gene: TRBJ1-2; d_gene: -; CDR3aa: CASSVEGGYGYTF; CDR3nt: TGTGCCAGCTCGGTAGAGGGCGGCTATGGCTACACCTTC
abundance: -; v_gene: TRBV5-1; j_gene: TRBJ1-1; d_gene: TRBD1; CDR3aa: CASKFTGVTMNTEAFF; CDR3nt: TGCGCCAGCAAATTTACAGGGGTCACCATGAACACTGAAGCTTTCTTT
abundance: -; v_gene: TRBV7-8; j_gene: TRBJ2-5; d_gene: TRBD2; CDR3aa: CASSLGTSGGQETQYF; CDR3nt: TGTGCCAGCAGCTTGGGGACTAGCGGGGGGCAAGAGACCCAGTACTTC
abundance: -; v_gene: TRBV29-1; j_gene: TRBJ2-7; d_gene: -; CDR3aa: CSVLVGVGSEQYF; CDR3nt: TGCAGCGTCCTCGTGGGAGTAGGGTCCGAGCAGTACTTC
abundance: -; v_gene: TRBV11-3; j_gene: TRBJ2-7; d_gene: TRBD1; CDR3aa: CASSDTGTVIYEQYF; CDR3nt: TGTGCCAGCAGCGACACCGGGACAGTCATCTACGAGCAGTACTTC
abundance: once; v_gene: TRBV30; j_gene: TRBJ1-5; d_gene: TRBD1; CDR3aa: CAWSRGQGGFGSNQPQHF; CDR3nt: TGTGCCTGGAGTAGGGGGCAGGGGGGTTTCGGAAGCAATCAGCCCCAGCATTTT
abundance: -; v_gene: TRBV5-3; j_gene: TRBJ2-2; d_gene: -; CDR3aa: CARSLGVGKGLHTGELFF; CDR3nt: TGTGCCAGAAGCTTGGGAGTGGGAAAGGGGTTGCACACCGGGGAGCTGTTTTTT
abundance: -; v_gene: TRBV4-3; j_gene: TRBJ1-2; d_gene: TRBD1; CDR3aa: CASSQDPTGGTGGPNYGYTF; CDR3nt: TGCGCCAGCAGCCAAGATCCTACGGGAGGGACAGGGGGACCCAACTATGGCTACACCTTC
abundance: -; v_gene: TRBV5-1; j_gene: TRBJ2-7; d_gene: -; CDR3aa: CASSLEFTYEQYF; CDR3nt: TGCGCCAGCAGCTTGGAATTCACCTACGAGCAGTACTTC
abundance: -; v_gene: TRBV18; j_gene: TRBJ2-7; d_gene: -; CDR3aa: CASSPQGGGEQYF; CDR3nt: TGTGCCAGCTCCCCGCAAGGAGGAGGCGAGCAGTACTTC
abundance: -; v_gene: TRBV9; j_gene: TRBJ2-5; d_gene: TRBD1; CDR3aa: CASSVGQGALSGQYF; CDR3nt: TGTGCCAGCAGCGTAGGACAGGGGGCCCTTTCGGGCCAGTACTTC
abundance: once; v_gene: TRBV5-1; j_gene: TRBJ1-2; d_gene: -; CDR3aa: CASSFIQTDGYTF; CDR3nt: TGCGCCAGCAGCTTTATACAGACGGATGGCTACACCTTC
abundance: -; v_gene: TRBV5-4; j_gene: TRBJ1-1; d_gene: TRBD1; CDR3aa: CASIYRGGTEAFF; CDR3nt: TGTGCCAGCATCTACAGGGGCGGCACTGAAGCTTTCTTT
abundance: -; v_gene: TRBV7-9; j_gene: TRBJ2-2; d_gene: -; CDR3aa: CASSFGDRMNTGELFF; CDR3nt: TGTGCCAGCAGCTTCGGAGACAGGATGAACACCGGGGAGCTGTTTTTT
abundance: -; v_gene: TRBV7-2; j_gene: TRBJ2-1; d_gene: -; CDR3aa: CASSLSQGLIRQFF; CDR3nt: TGTGCCAGCAGCCTATCCCAGGGATTGATAAGGCAGTTCTTC
abundance: -; v_gene: TRBV7-3; j_gene: TRBJ1-1; d_gene: -; CDR3aa: CASNIHGGTEAFF; CDR3nt: TGTGCCAGCAACATTCACGGGGGTACTGAAGCTTTCTTT
abundance: -; v_gene: TRBV25-1; j_gene: TRBJ2-1; d_gene: TRBD2; CDR3aa: CASSLAGGRYNEQFF; CDR3nt: TGTGCCAGCAGTCTAGCGGGAGGACGTTACAATGAGCAGTTCTTC
abundance: -; v_gene: TRBV12-5; j_gene: TRBJ1-1; d_gene: TRBD1; CDR3aa: CASGLGLQGASTEAFF; CDR3nt: TGTGCTAGTGGTTTGGGCCTACAGGGGGCAAGCACTGAAGCTTTCTTT
abundance: -; v_gene: TRBV9; j_gene: TRBJ2-3; d_gene: -; CDR3aa: CASSVSGDSTDTQYF; CDR3nt: TGTGCCAGCAGCGTGAGCGGAGATAGCACAGATACGCAGTATTTT
abundance: -; v_gene: TRBV19; j_gene: TRBJ2-1; d_gene: -; CDR3aa: CASSLGGAEQFF; CDR3nt: TGTGCCAGTAGTCTTGGCGGGGCAGAGCAGTTCTTC
abundance: -; v_gene: TRBV25-1; j_gene: TRBJ1-2; d_gene: -; CDR3aa: CASRKGNYGYTF; CDR3nt: TGTGCCAGCAGGAAGGGGAACTATGGCTACACCTTC
abundance: -; v_gene: TRBV5-1; j_gene: TRBJ2-1; d_gene: TRBD1; CDR3aa: CASSFGGTGVYEQFF; CDR3nt: TGCGCCAGCAGCTTCGGTGGGACAGGGGTTTATGAGCAGTTCTTC
abundance: -; v_gene: TRBV6-6; j_gene: TRBJ2-3; d_gene: -; CDR3aa: CASRFRTTSTDTQYF; CDR3nt: TGTGCCAGCAGATTTAGAACCACTAGCACAGATACGCAGTATTTT
abundance: once; v_gene: TRBV6-6; j_gene: TRBJ2-7; d_gene: TRBD2; CDR3aa: CASRSPGLKTTYEQYF; CDR3nt: TGTGCCAGCAGGTCTCCGGGACTAAAAACAACCTACGAGCAGTACTTC
abundance: -; v_gene: TRBV14; j_gene: TRBJ2-1; d_gene: -; CDR3aa: CASSHGGIYNEQFF; CDR3nt: TGTGCCAGCAGCCACGGCGGGATCTACAATGAGCAGTTCTTC